This T cell receptor (beta chain) was documented in a study of T cells in Graves' hyperthyroidism and ophthalmopathy. Findings and caveats of the study: Before onset, ophthalmopathy was predicted by the model a median around 6.5 months earlier.

Regions amplified from RNA transcripts were the TCR beta CDR3 regions. The primer set for the first-round RT-PCR of the TCR CDR3 was HTBI. TCRdb reprocessed the multiplex PCR reads via MiXCR and lists one record per CDR3 protein. This sample has about 500,000 distinct CDR3 sequences; about 15% occur once, and the top ten carry approximately 16%. The sample holds many counts of this clonotype. Its antigen is undetermined. The germline V gene has CDR1 SGHTA and CDR2 FQGTGA. The CDR3 length is 15 residues. V gave up 5 bases and J gave up 2 bases; unmatched junction bases: 8. This clonotype originated in a woman younger than 30 with Graves' ophthalmopathy. This chain connects TRBV7-3 to TRBJ2-7; 8 positions match TRBD2. Source material: blood. The CDR3, as DNA: TGTGCCAGCAGCCCCGGTAGCGGGGATACCTACGAGCAGTACTTC. This translates into CASSPGSGDTYEQYF. Filled out from reference TRBV7-3 and TRBJ2-7, the complete variable domain reads GAGVSQTPSNKVTEKGKYVELRCDPISGHTALYWYRQSLGQGPEFLIYFQGTGAADDSGLPNDRFFAVRPEGSVSTLKIQRTERGDSAVYLCASSPGSGDTYEQYFGPGTRLTVT.